The clone carrying this T cell receptor beta chain appeared a few times. The antigen is unknown. The sample is drawn from a study of blood T cells in healthy people across ages. Whole-study results and caveats: Using unsorted PBMCs precluded a conclusive naive versus antigen-experienced comparison. Older age coincided with a roughly linear decline in TCR beta diversity per million T cells.

Staff drew about 10 milliliters of peripheral blood from each donor. Together with a sample-barcoded 5' primer, a J-beta primer mix was included in a second PCR lasting about 6 to 11 cycles. TCRdb fed the 5' RACE reads into MiXCR, producing one record per CDR3 protein. The sample lists hundreds of thousands of distinct CDR3 sequences, approximately 22% occurring once. The CDR3 runs 16 residues. V dropped 10 bases and J dropped 7; count of bases not matched to a gene: 19. The sequence was collected from a man between 65 and 85 years old in good health. The V and J genes are TRBV12-3 or TRBV12-4 and TRBJ2-4, with 7 bases lining up with TRBD1. The sequenced sample was blood. The CDR3 DNA sequence: TGTGCCATCTCCCCGAAGGGGGCAGGAAGAATGAACATTCAGTACTTC. Amino acids: CAISPKGAGRMNIQYF.